The 20 T cell receptor beta chains below were found in one sample sequenced in a study of T cell changes during pregnancy in multiple sclerosis (dated by TCRdb to the late 2010s). Libraries were built with the immunoSEQ multiplex PCR assay. TCRdb took over this immuneACCESS table, retaining in-frame rearrangements with V and J assigned. Such tables are incomplete; in checked studies, under half of the missing clones stem from an unresolved V gene, and the remainder is unexplained. In this sample the table shows about 76,000 clones, roughly 92% of which occur a single time. The ten largest clonotypes hold over 3.5% of the sample. Source: peripheral blood, taken after pregnancy. Source of these receptors: a female donor in good health, enrolled as a control in a pregnancy study.

The V gene is TRBV2, the J gene TRBJ1-6; D is possibly TRBD1 (5 bases). Germline assignment: CDR1 SNHLY and CDR2 FYNNEI. The CDR3 totals 14 residues. The V gene lost 2 bases and the J gene lost 11 bases, with 13 bases spanning the gap. The CDR3 loop is CASSEWGGTTPLHF. DNA for the CDR3: TGTGCCAGCAGTGAATGGGGGGGTACTACACCCCTCCACTTT.

This rearrangement joins TRBV7-2 to TRBJ2-3; a possible D gene is TRBD2 (6 bases). The length of the CDR3 is 17 residues. V was cut by 4 bases and J by 2 bases, with 19 bases left in between. Per the germline V gene, CDR1 is SGHTA and CDR2 is FQGNSA. CDR3 DNA: TGTGCCAGCAGCTCTGGGGGGACGGGATTCTCCACAGATACGCAGTATTTT. It translates to CASSSGGTGFSTDTQYF. Full variable domain (rest looked up from reference TRBV7-2 and TRBJ2-3): GAGVSQSPSNKVTEKGKDVELRCDPISGHTALYWYRQSLGQGLEFLIYFQGNSAPDKSGLPSDRFSAERTGGSVSTLTIQRTQQEDSAVYLCASSSGGTGFSTDTQYFGPGTRLTVL.

The rearrangement uses TRBV30 and TRBJ2-1; unclear D gene. The germline V gene encodes CDR1 GTSNPN and CDR2 SVGIG (reference sequence). The CDR3 is 13 residues long. V lost 4 bases and J 5 bases, leaving 12 bases between the germline ends. The CDR3 protein is CAWTRDSNNEQFF. The CDR3 bases are TGTGCCTGGACCCGAGATAGTAACAATGAGCAGTTCTTC.

In its sample, this clone was seen once. V usage is TRBV19 and J usage is TRBJ1-1; no definite D call. With 4 bases removed from V and 5 bases from J, the gap between germline ends came to 14 bases. This CDR3 contains 14 residues. Germline CDR1 reads LNHDA; CDR2 reads SQIVND (reference sequence). CDR3 sequence: CASSTTAAGTEAFF. The DNA of the CDR3 is TGTGCCAGTAGTACAACGGCCGCCGGGACTGAAGCTTTCTTT.

The genes are TRBV29-1 and TRBJ1-4; no definite D call. This CDR3 has 16 amino acids. CDR1 and CDR2 from the germline V gene are SQVTM and ANQGSEA. The ends were cut back, 0 bases at V and 0 bases at J, with 11 bases in the middle. In DNA form, the CDR3 reads TGCAGCGTTGAAGACCCCGACTCCTCAACTAATGAAAAACTGTTTTTT. Amino acids: CSVEDPDSSTNEKLFF.

Only one count was recorded for this clone. The chain has TRBV28 and TRBJ2-5; D gene ambiguous. The CDR3 has 14 residues. Germline loops: CDR1 MDHEN, CDR2 SYDVKM. V gave up 3 bases and J gave up 2 bases, with 10 bases separating them. CDR3 loop: CASSFSGYQETQYF. CDR3 in DNA: TGTGCCAGCAGTTTTTCAGGCTATCAAGAGACCCAGTACTTC. Combining the CDR3 with reference TRBV28 and TRBJ2-5 gives the whole variable domain DVKVTQSSRYLVKRTGEKVFLECVQDMDHENMFWYRQDPGLGLRLIYFSYDVKMKEKGDIPEGYSVSREKKERFSLILESASTNQTSMYLCASSFSGYQETQYFGPGTRLLVL.

The V and J genes are TRBV4-1 and TRBJ2-7; 13 bases map to TRBD2. Germline V CDR1 and CDR2: MGHRA, YSYEKL. The CDR3 sequence is 18 residues long. Losses at the gene ends were 1 base for V and 2 bases for J; bases not matched to a gene: 8. This CDR3 reads CASSQGSILAGGPYEQYF. The DNA of the CDR3 is TGCGCCAGCAGCCAAGGCTCAATACTAGCGGGGGGGCCCTACGAGCAGTACTTC.

The chain recombines TRBV7-2 with TRBJ2-7; the match to TRBD2 covers 11 bases. The CDR3 extends over 16 amino acids. V was clipped by 1 base and J by 3 bases; unmatched bases: 5. Germline V gene sequence: CDR1 SGHTA, CDR2 FQGNSA. The CDR3 here is CASSLDGTSGNYEQYF. The CDR3 coding sequence is TGTGCCAGCAGCTTAGACGGGACTAGCGGCAACTACGAGCAGTACTTC. Full variable domain (missing parts from reference TRBV7-2 and TRBJ2-7): GAGVSQSPSNKVTEKGKDVELRCDPISGHTALYWYRQSLGQGLEFLIYFQGNSAPDKSGLPSDRFSAERTGGSVSTLTIQRTQQEDSAVYLCASSLDGTSGNYEQYFGPGTRLTVT.

The chain employs TRBV5-4 and TRBJ2-2; tentatively, D is TRBD2 (5 bases). Germline-derived CDR1 and CDR2 are SGHNT and YYREEE (reference sequence). Trimming took 0 bases from V and 6 from J, leaving 12 bases between them. The CDR3 covers 15 residues. The CDR3 region has the DNA TGTGCCAGCAGCTTGGAAGGCGGGCGCCCCGGGGAGCTGTTTTTT. Its translation: CASSLEGGRPGELFF.

The chain uses TRBV9 and TRBJ1-1; 11 bases fit TRBD1. The V segment lost 2 bases and the J segment 4 bases; nucleotides outside the gene matches: 4. Looked up from germline, CDR1 is SGDLS and CDR2 is YYNGEE. The CDR3 spans 15 residues. As DNA, the CDR3 is TGTGCCAGCAGCGTCGGACAGGGGGCGAGCACTGAAGCTTTCTTT. It translates to CASSVGQGASTEAFF.

The J gene is TRBJ2-1, the V gene TRBV29-1, with 10 bases lining up with TRBD2. CDR3 size: 13 residues. In germline, CDR1 is SQVTM, CDR2 ANQGSEA. J gave up 7 bases and V 4 bases, and 4 bases lay outside the gene matches. The CDR3 sequence is CSVVTSGVNEQFF. CDR3 nucleotides: TGCAGCGTTGTTACTAGCGGGGTAAATGAGCAGTTCTTC.

The chain employs TRBV2 and TRBJ1-1; D uncertain. Germline loops: CDR1 SNHLY, CDR2 FYNNEI. The CDR3 runs 14 residues. V lost 3 bases to trimming and J lost 2 bases, with 10 bases between them. CDR3 bases: TGTGCCAGCAGTGATACGGGATTTAACACTGAAGCTTTCTTT. Translation: CASSDTGFNTEAFF. Looking up the rest from reference TRBV2 and TRBJ1-1 gives the full variable domain: EPEVTQTPSHQVTQMGQEVILRCVPISNHLYFYWYRQILGQKVEFLVSFYNNEISEKSEIFDDQFSVERPDGSNFTLKIRSTKLEDSAMYFCASSDTGFNTEAFFGQGTRLTVV.

The rearrangement uses TRBV4-1 and TRBJ2-5, with TRBD1 identical over 10 bases. This CDR3 has 15 residues. J was trimmed by 3 bases and V by 3 bases; bases with no gene match: 4. The germline CDR1 and CDR2 sequences are MGHRA and YSYEKL. CDR3 loop: CASSQRDRGKETQYF. In DNA, the CDR3 is TGCGCCAGCAGCCAGCGGGACAGGGGAAAAGAGACCCAGTACTTC.

The chain couples TRBV27 to TRBJ2-3; 9 bases map to TRBD2. Germline V lookup: CDR1 MNHEY, CDR2 SMNVEV (reference sequence). V trimming: 5 bases; J trimming: 7 bases; junction bases outside the gene matches: 13. CDR3 size: 16 residues. CDR3 sequence (DNA): TGTGCCAGCAGTGAGGTGACTAGCGGCCTCGGAAATACGCAGTATTTT. It is translated as CASSEVTSGLGNTQYF.

The chain carries TRBV6-6 and TRBJ1-3; 7 bases map to TRBD1. The CDR3 runs 14 residues. The germline CDR1 and CDR2 sequences are MNHNY and SVGAGI (reference sequence). The V and J ends lost 2 bases and 3 bases, in that order; junction bases with no gene match: 1. The CDR3 sequence: CASSYDRVGNTIYF. In nucleotides, the CDR3 is TGTGCCAGCAGTTACGACAGGGTTGGAAACACCATATATTTT.

V gene TRBV19 combines with J gene TRBJ2-3; 11 bases are shared with TRBD2. CDR1 is LNHDA, CDR2 SQIVND, per germline (reference sequence). This CDR3 spans 15 amino acids. V shed 5 bases and J 4 bases; nucleotides not matched to a gene: 5. CDR3 in amino acids: CASSPVAGGPDTQYF. CDR3 DNA: TGTGCCAGTAGTCCGGTAGCGGGGGGGCCAGATACGCAGTATTTT.

This clone was seen a handful of times. The chain joins TRBV7-9 to TRBJ1-6; D is perhaps TRBD1 (6 bases). The CDR3 is 18 residues long. Germline V CDR1 and CDR2: SEHNR, FQNEAQ (reference sequence). Deletions cut 4 bases from V and 0 bases from J, with 16 bases between. CDR3 DNA sequence: TGTGCCAGCAGCTCCAGACAGGAGTGGGGCTCCTATAATTCACCCCTCCACTTT. It is translated as CASSSRQEWGSYNSPLHF.

The rearrangement uses TRBV19 and TRBJ2-3; perhaps TRBD2 as D (6 bases). The germline V gene encodes CDR1 LNHDA and CDR2 SQIVND (reference sequence). V was cut by 7 bases and J by 6 bases, with 14 bases left in between. CDR3 length equals 13 residues. The CDR3 DNA sequence: TGTGCCAGTACCCCGGAGGGGAGGGATACGCAGTATTTT. Translation: CASTPEGRDTQYF.

V and J are TRBV9 and TRBJ2-1; the D gene is possibly TRBD2 (6 bases). The CDR3 covers 15 residues. V lost 3 bases and J 5 bases, leaving 15 bases between the germline ends. Per the germline V gene, CDR1 is SGDLS and CDR2 is YYNGEE. This CDR3 reads CASSARGIIDNEQFF. In nucleotides, the CDR3 is TGTGCCAGCAGCGCGCGGGGTATAATAGACAATGAGCAGTTCTTC.

This clone has only a few counts. J is TRBJ2-7 and V is TRBV7-6; 9 nucleotides line up with TRBD1. The V gene's germline CDR1 is SGHVS and CDR2 FNYEAQ. Trimming removed 5 bases from V and 7 bases from J; junction bases left unmatched: 9. CDR3 length: 14 amino acids. This CDR3 reads CASSPNGQGREQYF. DNA for the CDR3: TGTGCCAGCAGCCCTAATGGACAGGGGCGGGAGCAGTACTTC.